This T cell receptor beta chain was observed in a study of shared clonotypes between healthy human individuals. Study background: Each donor contributed plates that comprised three CD4 naive, three CD4 memory, two CD8 naive and one CD8 memory.

The germline CDR1 and CDR2 sequences are SGHRS and YFSETQ. V lost 0 bases, J lost 1 base, and 14 bases lay in between. This CDR3 has 17 residues. Some clones are missing from TCRdb's copy, which holds only in-frame ones; the method was immunoSEQ multiplex PCR. This sample has 800,000 to 950,000 clones; 95% to 97% occur once, and the top ten carry about 0.25%. The naive CD8 fraction comprised CD45RO-negative cells positively selected for CCR7 and excluded terminally differentiated effector memory CD45RA+ cells. The receptor's source is a man aged 25 to 45 in good health. Specimen: naive CD8+ T cells sorted from blood. The chain carries TRBV5-1 and TRBJ1-5, with D perhaps TRBD1 (6 bases). The CDR3 bases are TGCGCCAGCAGCTTGGGCCCCCTTCAGGGGAGCAATCAGCCCCAGCATTTT. Amino acid sequence: CASSLGPLQGSNQPQHF.